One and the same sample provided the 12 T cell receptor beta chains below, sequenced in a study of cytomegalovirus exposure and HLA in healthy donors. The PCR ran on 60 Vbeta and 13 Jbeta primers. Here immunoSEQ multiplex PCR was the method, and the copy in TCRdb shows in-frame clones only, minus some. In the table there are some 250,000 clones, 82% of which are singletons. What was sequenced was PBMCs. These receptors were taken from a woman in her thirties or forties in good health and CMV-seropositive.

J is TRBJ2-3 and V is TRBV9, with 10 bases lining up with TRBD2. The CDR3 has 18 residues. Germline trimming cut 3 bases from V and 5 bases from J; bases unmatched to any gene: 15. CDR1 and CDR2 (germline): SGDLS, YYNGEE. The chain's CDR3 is CASSESPSLAGDRDTQYF. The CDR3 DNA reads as TGTGCCAGCAGCGAGTCGCCCTCTCTAGCGGGGGATAGAGATACGCAGTATTTT. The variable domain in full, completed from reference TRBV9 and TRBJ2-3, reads DSGVTQTPKHLITATGQRVTLRCSPRSGDLSVYWYQQSLDQGLQFLIQYYNGEERAKGNILERFSAQQFPDLHSELNLSSLELGDSALYFCASSESPSLAGDRDTQYFGPGTRLTVL.

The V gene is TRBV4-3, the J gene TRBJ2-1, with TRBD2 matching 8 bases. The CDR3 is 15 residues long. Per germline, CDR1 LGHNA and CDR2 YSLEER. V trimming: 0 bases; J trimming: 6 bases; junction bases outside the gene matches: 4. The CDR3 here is CASSQDGGGSNEQFF. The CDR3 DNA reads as TGCGCCAGCAGCCAAGATGGCGGGGGGAGCAATGAGCAGTTCTTC.

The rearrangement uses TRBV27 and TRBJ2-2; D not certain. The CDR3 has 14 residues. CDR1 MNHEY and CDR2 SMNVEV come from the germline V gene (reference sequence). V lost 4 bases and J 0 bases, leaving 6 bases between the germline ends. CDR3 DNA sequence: TGTGCCAGCAGTTCGAGAGCGAACACCGGGGAGCTGTTTTTT. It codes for CASSSRANTGELFF.

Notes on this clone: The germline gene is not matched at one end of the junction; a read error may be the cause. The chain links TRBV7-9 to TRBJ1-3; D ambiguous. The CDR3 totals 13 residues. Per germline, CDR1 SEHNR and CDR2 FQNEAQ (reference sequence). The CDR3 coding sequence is TGTTCCAGCAGTTCCAGCTCTGGAAACACCATATATTTT. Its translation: CSSSSSSGNTIYF.

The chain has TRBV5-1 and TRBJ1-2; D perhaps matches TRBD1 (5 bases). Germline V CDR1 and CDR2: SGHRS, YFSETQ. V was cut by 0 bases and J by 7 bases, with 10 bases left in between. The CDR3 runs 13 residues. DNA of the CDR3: TGCGCCAGCAGCTTGGGGGGCCCTGGTGGCTACACCTTC. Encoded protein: CASSLGGPGGYTF.

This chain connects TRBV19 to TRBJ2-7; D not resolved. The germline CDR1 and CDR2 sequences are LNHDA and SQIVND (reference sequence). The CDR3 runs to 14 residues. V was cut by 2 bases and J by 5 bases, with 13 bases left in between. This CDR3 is CASSIRGDWDEQYF. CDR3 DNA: TGTGCCAGTAGTATACGAGGAGATTGGGACGAGCAGTACTTC.

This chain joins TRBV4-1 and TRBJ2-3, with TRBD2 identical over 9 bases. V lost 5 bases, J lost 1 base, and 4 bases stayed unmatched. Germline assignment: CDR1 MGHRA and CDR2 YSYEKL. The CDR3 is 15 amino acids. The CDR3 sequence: CASSSSGTRTDTQYF. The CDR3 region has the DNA TGCGCCAGCAGCTCTAGCGGGACCCGCACAGATACGCAGTATTTT.

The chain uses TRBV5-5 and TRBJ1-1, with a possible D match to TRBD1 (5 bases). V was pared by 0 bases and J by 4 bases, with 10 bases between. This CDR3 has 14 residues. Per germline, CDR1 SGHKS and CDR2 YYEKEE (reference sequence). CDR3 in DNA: TGTGCCAGCAGCTTGGAGGCAGGGTTCACTGAAGCTTTCTTT. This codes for CASSLEAGFTEAFF.

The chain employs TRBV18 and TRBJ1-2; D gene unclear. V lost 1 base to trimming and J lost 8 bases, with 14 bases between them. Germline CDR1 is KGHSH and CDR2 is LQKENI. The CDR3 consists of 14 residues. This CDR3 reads CASSPRGEGIGYTF. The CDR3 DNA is TGTGCCAGCTCACCACGCGGGGAAGGGATAGGCTACACCTTC.

Here the CDR3 reads CASSANRGTEAFF. Written as DNA, the CDR3 is TGTGCCAGCAGTGCGAACAGGGGAACTGAAGCTTTCTTT. This sequence joins TRBV2 and TRBJ1-1; the match to TRBD1 covers 7 bases. The junction had 4 bases not matched to a gene; V was cut back by 4 bases and J by 5 bases. The germline gives CDR1 SNHLY, CDR2 FYNNEI. The CDR3 has 13 amino acids. Using reference TRBV2 and TRBJ1-1 for the parts outside the CDR3, the full variable domain is EPEVTQTPSHQVTQMGQEVILRCVPISNHLYFYWYRQILGQKVEFLVSFYNNEISEKSEIFDDQFSVERPDGSNFTLKIRSTKLEDSAMYFCASSANRGTEAFFGQGTRLTVV.

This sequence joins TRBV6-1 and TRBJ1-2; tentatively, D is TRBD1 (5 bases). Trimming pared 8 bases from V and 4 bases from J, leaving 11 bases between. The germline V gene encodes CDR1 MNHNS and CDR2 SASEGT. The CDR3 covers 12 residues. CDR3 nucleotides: TGTGCCAGCGACGTAGGGGCCTATGGCTACACCTTC. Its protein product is CASDVGAYGYTF.

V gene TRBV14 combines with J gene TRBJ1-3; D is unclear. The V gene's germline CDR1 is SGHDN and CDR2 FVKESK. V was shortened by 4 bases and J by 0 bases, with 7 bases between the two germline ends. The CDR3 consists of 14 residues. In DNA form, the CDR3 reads TGTGCCAGCAGCCCTTCGTTCTCTGGAAACACCATATATTTT. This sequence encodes CASSPSFSGNTIYF.